The rows below give T cell receptor beta chains drawn from one sample of a study of CD8 T cells in Susac syndrome. TCRdb re-called the immunoSEQ multiplex PCR reads with MiXCR, one entry per CDR3 protein. This table holds some 100,000 distinct CDR3 sequences, roughly 92% found once. The specimen was CD8+ T cells from PBMCs. The receptors derive from a human donor in good health. Each CDR3 is given without its conserved first and last residue. D genes are given only for firm matches.

v_gene: TRBV20-1
d_gene: -
j_gene: TRBJ2-2
CDR3aa: SARGKNTGELF

v_gene: TRBV4-3
d_gene: -
j_gene: TRBJ1-1
CDR3aa: ASSRNLGGDTEAF

v_gene: TRBV18
d_gene: -
j_gene: TRBJ1-1
CDR3aa: ASSPLNGVPIGNTEAF

v_gene: TRBV7-3
d_gene: -
j_gene: TRBJ2-3
CDR3aa: ASSLDRGDTQY

v_gene: TRBV19
d_gene: TRBD1
j_gene: TRBJ2-2
CDR3aa: ASSRIGQAGGELF

v_gene: TRBV7-9
d_gene: -
j_gene: TRBJ2-1
CDR3aa: AAEVGEQF

v_gene: TRBV19
d_gene: -
j_gene: TRBJ2-3
CDR3aa: ASSPPQASGTDTQY

v_gene: TRBV28
d_gene: -
j_gene: TRBJ2-7
CDR3aa: ASISVKGAYEQY

v_gene: TRBV5-1
d_gene: -
j_gene: TRBJ2-3
CDR3aa: ASRDGGTTDTQY

v_gene: TRBV7-2
d_gene: -
j_gene: TRBJ2-7
CDR3aa: ASSLELGGAQTYEQY

v_gene: TRBV29-1
d_gene: -
j_gene: TRBJ1-1
CDR3aa: SVVRDKGTEAF

v_gene: TRBV12-3/TRBV12-4
d_gene: -
j_gene: TRBJ1-1
CDR3aa: ASSQDSMSTEAF

v_gene: TRBV6-2/TRBV6-3
d_gene: -
j_gene: TRBJ1-1
CDR3aa: ASSTRGVYTEAF

v_gene: TRBV4-2
d_gene: -
j_gene: TRBJ2-3
CDR3aa: ASSQGFTDTQY

v_gene: TRBV7-2
d_gene: -
j_gene: TRBJ2-7
CDR3aa: ASSFRDAREQY

v_gene: TRBV12-3/TRBV12-4
d_gene: -
j_gene: TRBJ2-3
CDR3aa: ASKEGAITDTQY